These 20 T cell receptor beta chains came from one sample sequenced in a study of T-cell reconstitution after alpha-beta-depleted transplantation in children. The library targeted TCRbeta and was prepared with unique molecular identifiers. TCRdb re-derived calls from the PCR reads in MiXCR, one entry per CDR3 protein. The table shows under 300,000 distinct CDR3 sequences, with roughly 12% occurring only once. The source was peripheral blood, collected 180 days after TCRalphabeta/CD19-depleted stem cell transplant. These receptors all stem from a male patient between 2 and 10 years old who had a stem cell transplant for chronic granulomatous disease, so the T cells may come from the graft donor.

In this sample, this clonotype turned up many times. The rearrangement links TRBV6-1 to TRBJ2-1; no firm D call. Between the trimmed V and J ends, which lost 11 bases and 7 bases, there was a span of 15 bases. This CDR3 region has 12 residues. The germline V gene encodes CDR1 MNHNS and CDR2 SASEGT. CDR3 region: CAHGLGWNEQFF. As DNA, the CDR3 is TGTGCCCACGGCTTGGGTTGGAATGAGCAGTTCTTC.

This clonotype has a count of ten or more. This chain joins TRBV12-3 or TRBV12-4 and TRBJ2-5; D uncertain. The CDR3 has 17 residues. V was clipped by 3 bases and J by 2 bases, with 19 bases between them. CDR3 in amino acids: CASSLELRPVGQETQYF. CDR3 DNA: TGTGCCAGCAGTTTGGAACTGCGGCCGGTGGGACAAGAGACCCAGTACTTC.

In this sample, this clonotype turned up many times. V usage is TRBV20-1 and J usage is TRBJ2-2, with D possibly TRBD1 on 5 matching bases. The CDR3 totals 15 residues. The germline V gene has CDR1 DFQATT and CDR2 SNEGSKA (reference sequence). The V end lost 2 bases, the J end lost 0 bases, and 10 bases lay between the germline ends. CDR3 region: CSARKDNTNTGELFF. The CDR3 nucleotides are TGCAGTGCTAGAAAGGACAACACGAACACCGGGGAGCTGTTTTTT.

This clonotype was seen ten or more times. This chain connects TRBV12-3 or TRBV12-4 to TRBJ2-7; D is perhaps TRBD2 (6 bases). This CDR3 has 15 residues. Trimming took 3 bases from V and 1 from J, leaving 13 bases between them. This CDR3 is CASSFELALSYEQYF. Written as DNA, the CDR3 is TGTGCCAGCAGTTTTGAGCTAGCGCTTTCCTACGAGCAGTACTTC.

The table lists this clonotype with many counts. V and J are TRBV7-2 and TRBJ1-5; TRBD1 is a possible D gene (5 bases). Trimming left V 4 bases short and J 6 bases short, with 7 bases between. Germline values: CDR1 SGHTA, CDR2 FQGNSA. The length of the CDR3 is 12 residues. CDR3 DNA sequence: TGTGCCAGCAGCTCCAGGGTTCAGCCCCAGCATTTT. The encoded protein is CASSSRVQPQHF. Based on the CDR3 plus reference TRBV7-2 and TRBJ1-5, the full variable domain is GAGVSQSPSNKVTEKGKDVELRCDPISGHTALYWYRQSLGQGLEFLIYFQGNSAPDKSGLPSDRFSAERTGGSVSTLTIQRTQQEDSAVYLCASSSRVQPQHFGDGTRLSIL.

This clonotype was seen repeatedly, ten times or more. The chain employs TRBV20-1 and TRBJ2-5, with 15 bases that match TRBD2. V was pared by 3 bases and J by 2 bases, with 7 bases of the junction left unmatched. From germline, CDR1 is DFQATT and CDR2 SNEGSKA (reference sequence). There are 17 residues in the CDR3. The CDR3 DNA reads as TGCAGTGCTAGCCGGACTAGCGGGAGGGAACCTCAAGAGACCCAGTACTTC. This encodes CSASRTSGREPQETQYF.

The chain combines TRBV29-1 with TRBJ2-2; D is perhaps TRBD2 (5 bases). Germline V gene sequence: CDR1 SQVTM, CDR2 ANQGSEA. V was clipped by 4 bases and J by 6 bases, with 12 bases between them. This CDR3 contains 13 residues. This CDR3 reads CSVGWQDSGELFF. CDR3 in DNA: TGCAGCGTTGGGTGGCAGGACTCCGGGGAGCTGTTTTTT.

This clonotype was observed many times. CDR3 sequence reads: CASSWKGLAGGPGELFF. In DNA, the CDR3 is TGTGCCAGCAGCTGGAAGGGACTAGCGGGAGGACCCGGGGAGCTGTTTTTT. The J gene is TRBJ2-2, the V gene TRBV3-1; TRBD2 matches at 15 bases. Germline values: CDR1 LGHDT, CDR2 YNNKEL (reference sequence). The CDR3 has 17 residues. The V and J ends lost 5 bases and 6 bases, in that order; junction bases with no gene match: 7.

Ten or more counts support this clonotype. The chain links TRBV20-1 to TRBJ2-1, with 9 bases fitting TRBD2. V was pared by 6 bases and J by 4 bases, with 7 bases of the junction left unmatched. The CDR3 runs to 14 residues. The V gene's germline CDR1 is DFQATT and CDR2 SNEGSKA (reference sequence). This CDR3 is CSAAGTSLYNEQFF. The CDR3, as DNA: TGCAGTGCCGCTGGGACTAGCCTTTACAATGAGCAGTTCTTC.

This clonotype has at least ten counts. The chain combines TRBV15 with TRBJ2-7; D uncertain. This CDR3 is 12 amino acids long. Trimming shortened V by 6 bases and J by 2 bases, and 8 bases separated the two germline ends. Germline-derived CDR1 and CDR2 are LNHNV and YYDKDF (reference sequence). CDR3 sequence: CATSRRPYEQYF. The CDR3 bases are TGTGCCACCAGTCGCAGACCCTACGAGCAGTACTTC.

The sample holds many counts of this clonotype. The gene calls are TRBV5-1 and TRBJ2-7, with 7 bases that match TRBD1. The trim removed 0 bases at V and 4 bases at J, leaving 7 bases unmatched. The CDR3 runs to 15 residues. Germline CDR1 is SGHRS and CDR2 is YFSETQ. The DNA of the CDR3 is TGCGCCAGCAGCTTGGCCAGGCCAGGGGGTTACGAGCAGTACTTC. Amino acids: CASSLARPGGYEQYF.

This clonotype showed up many times. The J gene is TRBJ2-2, the V gene TRBV6-5; no firm D call. CDR3 length: 15 amino acids. V was trimmed by 4 bases and J by 8 bases, leaving 17 bases between them. Looked up from germline, CDR1 is MNHEY and CDR2 is SVGAGI. CDR3 in DNA: TGTGCCAGCAGTTCATTGAGGATGGTGGCGGGGGAGCTGTTTTTT. Its protein product is CASSSLRMVAGELFF.

The sample holds many counts of this clonotype. CDR3 loop: CASSYASGTYEQYF. The DNA of the CDR3 is TGTGCCAGCAGTTATGCTAGCGGCACCTACGAGCAGTACTTC. V and J are TRBV28 and TRBJ2-7; 7 bases line up with TRBD2. Germline loops: CDR1 MDHEN, CDR2 SYDVKM. This CDR3 contains 14 residues. After removal of 4 bases from V and 2 bases from J, the junction contained 5 bases not matched to a gene. Drawing the rest from reference TRBV28 and TRBJ2-7, the complete variable domain is DVKVTQSSRYLVKRTGEKVFLECVQDMDHENMFWYRQDPGLGLRLIYFSYDVKMKEKGDIPEGYSVSREKKERFSLILESASTNQTSMYLCASSYASGTYEQYFGPGTRLTVT.

In its sample, this clonotype was seen many times. The chain uses TRBV6-5 and TRBJ2-7; D remains unclear. The germline V gene has CDR1 MNHEY and CDR2 SVGAGI. This CDR3 is 15 amino acids long. V was cut by 0 bases and J by 0 bases, with 9 bases left in between. The CDR3 here is CASSYSSTSSYEQYF. CDR3 DNA: TGTGCCAGCAGTTACTCGAGTACGAGCTCCTACGAGCAGTACTTC.

This clonotype was counted at least ten times. The V and J genes are TRBV28 and TRBJ1-3, with no clear D. This CDR3 has 18 residues. Germline assignment: CDR1 MDHEN and CDR2 SYDVKM. V gave up 6 bases and J gave up 0 bases, with 21 bases separating them. The CDR3 DNA sequence: TGTGCCAGCAGCGGAATGGTTTGGCCAGGCCTCTCTGGAAACACCATATATTTT. Translating gives CASSGMVWPGLSGNTIYF.

This clonotype was recorded at least ten times. Compared with germline, one end of the junction differs, possibly owing to a read error. This chain joins TRBV12-3 or TRBV12-4 and TRBJ2-6; unclear D gene. This CDR3 region has 15 residues. The CDR3 loop reads CASSLGSSGANVLTF. Here the CDR3 DNA reads TGCGCCAGCAGCTTGGGGTCCTCTGGGGCCAACGTCCTGACTTTC.

This clonotype showed up many times. V and J are TRBV4-2 and TRBJ1-3; 11 nucleotides align to TRBD1. Losses at the gene ends were 3 bases for V and 1 base for J; bases not matched to a gene: 8. The CDR3 covers 18 residues. Germline V gene sequence: CDR1 LGHNA, CDR2 YNFKEQ. The DNA for the CDR3 is TGTGCCAGCAGCCAGGACAGGGGGCCAGGAAAGTCTGGAAACACCATATATTTT. As protein: CASSQDRGPGKSGNTIYF.

This clonotype was recorded at least ten times. CDR3 sequence (DNA): TGCGCCAGCAGCCAGAGCATCGGGGGGCCTTACACCGGGGAGCTGTTTTTT. It yields the protein CASSQSIGGPYTGELFF. The chain couples TRBV4-3 to TRBJ2-2; D is possibly TRBD2 (7 bases). With 3 bases removed from V and 3 bases from J, the gap between germline ends came to 17 bases. Germline CDR1 reads LGHNA; CDR2 reads YSLEER. The CDR3 runs to 17 residues.

This clonotype came up many times. The rearrangement uses TRBV14 and TRBJ2-7; D possibly uses TRBD1 or TRBD2 (5 bases each). CDR1 and CDR2 from the germline V gene are SGHDN and FVKESK. V lost 4 bases and J 4 bases, leaving 17 bases between the germline ends. The CDR3 has 15 residues. The CDR3 protein is CASSRSRDLLYEQYF. The CDR3 region has the DNA TGTGCCAGCAGCCGCAGCCGGGACCTCCTTTACGAGCAGTACTTC.

In its sample, this clonotype was seen many times. The J gene is TRBJ2-1, the V gene TRBV20-1, with D uncertain. This CDR3 has 14 amino acids. CDR1 and CDR2 (germline): DFQATT, SNEGSKA (reference sequence). Deletions cut 2 bases from V and 9 bases from J, with 17 bases between. CDR3 sequence: CSARRQGLASEQFF. The CDR3 nucleotides are TGCAGTGCTAGACGTCAAGGGTTGGCTTCTGAGCAGTTCTTC.